The 3 T cell receptor beta chains below were found in one sample sequenced in a study of OX40 agonist ivuxolimab in advanced cancers. Repertoires were generated with immunoSEQ multiplex PCR, while TCRdb's copy carries only in-frame clones and drops some. The sample has some 83,000 clones; 80% to 90% are singletons. Source: CD4+ or CD8+ T cells sorted from blood, taken in a trial of the OX40 agonist ivuxolimab. These receptors originate from an adult with an advanced solid tumor such as melanoma, head and neck, liver or kidney cancer.

V is TRBV4-3 and J is TRBJ1-5; no firm D call. The CDR3 is 14 residues long. With 4 bases removed from V and 5 bases from J, the gap between germline ends came to 12 bases. Germline CDR1 is LGHNA and CDR2 is YSLEER. CDR3 DNA: TGCGCCAGCAGCCGCGGCCGAACCGATCAGCCCCAGCATTTT. It encodes CASSRGRTDQPQHF.

CDR3 sequence (DNA): TGTGCCAGCGGGACAAGCAATGAGCAGTTCTTC. Translated, it gives CASGTSNEQFF. The gene calls are TRBV6-1 and TRBJ2-1; tentatively, D is TRBD1 (6 bases). V was cut by 8 bases and J by 6 bases, with 8 bases left in between. The CDR3 is 11 amino acids. Looked up from germline, CDR1 is MNHNS and CDR2 is SASEGT.

The CDR3 DNA is TGCGCCAGCAGCCAAGACTGGACTCCTTACAATGAGCAGTTCTTC. It codes for CASSQDWTPYNEQFF. The rearrangement joins TRBV4-1 to TRBJ2-1, with D possibly TRBD2 on 5 matching bases. The CDR3 is 15 amino acids. The V and J ends lost 0 bases and 4 bases respectively, with 10 bases between them. Looked up from germline, CDR1 is MGHRA and CDR2 is YSYEKL.